The 32 T cell receptor beta chains presented below share a single source sample, sequenced in a study of cytomegalovirus exposure and HLA in healthy donors. 13 Jbeta primers and 60 Vbeta primers were used for the PCR. Profiled with immunoSEQ multiplex PCR; TCRdb holds only in-frame clones, not every one. The sample records approximately 110,000 clones, approximately 82% being singletons. Sequenced sample: PBMCs. The receptors come from a middle-aged man in good health and CMV-seropositive.

The chain has TRBV5-8 and TRBJ1-1; TRBD1 matches at 12 bases. The V segment lost 4 bases and the J segment 4 bases; nucleotides outside the gene matches: 8. This CDR3 spans 16 amino acids. Germline V lookup: CDR1 SGHTS, CDR2 YDEGEE. In DNA form, the CDR3 reads TGTGCCAGCAGCACCCCGGGACAGGGGGCTGGCACTGAAGCTTTCTTT. Protein sequence: CASSTPGQGAGTEAFF.

Only one count was recorded for this clone. This chain uses TRBV19 with TRBJ2-7; TRBD1 might be the D (6 bases). Trimming shortened V by 5 bases and J by 5 bases, and 19 bases separated the two germline ends. CDR3 size: 15 residues. Per the germline V gene, CDR1 is LNHDA and CDR2 is SQIVND (reference sequence). CDR3 in amino acids: CASSSLESGAHEQYF. CDR3 coding DNA: TGTGCCAGTAGTTCGCTAGAGTCAGGGGCCCACGAGCAGTACTTC.

The V and J genes are TRBV6-1 and TRBJ1-2; perhaps TRBD1 as D (6 bases). This CDR3 has 12 amino acids. V gave up 10 bases and J gave up 5 bases, with 14 bases separating them. Germline-derived CDR1 and CDR2 are MNHNS and SASEGT. The chain's CDR3 is CATSDSLYGYTF. CDR3 coding DNA: TGTGCCACCTCGGACAGCTTATATGGCTACACCTTC.

V gene TRBV5-5 combines with J gene TRBJ2-7, with 8 bases matching TRBD1. CDR1 is SGHKS and CDR2 is YYEKEE in the germline V gene (reference sequence). V dropped 4 bases and J dropped 3; count of bases not matched to a gene: 3. The CDR3 has 13 amino acids. CDR3 coding DNA: TGTGCCAGCAGCGTGGACAGGGACTACGAGCAGTACTTC. This gives the protein CASSVDRDYEQYF.

The chain is built from TRBV5-6 and TRBJ1-5; 12 bases map to TRBD1. Germline-derived CDR1 and CDR2 are SGHDT and YYEEEE. Germline trimming cut 6 bases from V and 5 bases from J; bases unmatched to any gene: 12. This CDR3 spans 17 amino acids. The CDR3 DNA reads TGTGCCAGCACCCCCTGGCAGGGGACAGGGGGCGATCAGCCCCAGCATTTT. It translates to CASTPWQGTGGDQPQHF. The whole variable domain, filled in from reference TRBV5-6 and TRBJ1-5, reads DAGVTQSPTHLIKTRGQQVTLRCSPKSGHDTVSWYQQALGQGPQFIFQYYEEEERQRGNFPDRFSGHQFPNYSSELNVNALLLGDSALYLCASTPWQGTGGDQPQHFGDGTRLSIL.

In DNA, the CDR3 is TGTGCCAGCAGTTTATTAGGGACAGCCTATGGCTACACCTTC. It yields the protein CASSLLGTAYGYTF. The chain couples TRBV27 to TRBJ1-2; 7 bases line up with TRBD1. The V gene's germline CDR1 is MNHEY and CDR2 SMNVEV (reference sequence). The junction had 3 bases not matched to a gene; V was cut back by 1 base and J by 4 bases. CDR3 size: 14 residues.

This chain links TRBV7-2 with TRBJ1-2, with D perhaps matching TRBD1 (6 bases). The CDR3 totals 14 residues. Germline-derived CDR1 and CDR2 are SGHTA and FQGNSA. V lost 5 bases and J 4 bases, leaving 14 bases between the germline ends. CDR3 in DNA: TGTGCCAGCAGCCCCACAGGGAATGGCTATGGCTACACCTTC. Protein product: CASSPTGNGYGYTF. Drawing the rest from reference TRBV7-2 and TRBJ1-2, the complete variable domain is GAGVSQSPSNKVTEKGKDVELRCDPISGHTALYWYRQSLGQGLEFLIYFQGNSAPDKSGLPSDRFSAERTGGSVSTLTIQRTQQEDSAVYLCASSPTGNGYGYTFGSGTRLTVV.

The genes are TRBV7-8 and TRBJ2-3, with 8 bases matching TRBD1. This CDR3 is 16 amino acids long. From germline, CDR1 is SGHVS and CDR2 FQNEAQ. V was clipped by 3 bases and J by 4 bases; unmatched bases: 9. CDR3 residues: CASSFWVGTGADTQYF. DNA for the CDR3: TGTGCCAGCAGCTTTTGGGTGGGGACAGGTGCAGATACGCAGTATTTT.

The J gene is TRBJ2-3, the V gene TRBV6-5; weak D call: TRBD1 (5 bases). The CDR3 covers 12 residues. Germline V gives CDR1 MNHEY, CDR2 SVGAGI. Trimming left V 7 bases short and J 8 bases short, with 13 bases between. The CDR3 sequence: CASNPGFATQYF. DNA of the CDR3: TGTGCCAGCAATCCAGGGTTTGCTACGCAGTATTTT.

Here the CDR3 reads CASRRASGESGELFF. Written as DNA, the CDR3 is TGTGCCAGTAGGAGGGCTAGCGGGGAATCCGGGGAGCTGTTTTTT. This rearrangement joins TRBV19 to TRBJ2-2; the match to TRBD2 covers 9 bases. Germline-derived CDR1 and CDR2 are LNHDA and SQIVND (reference sequence). V lost 6 bases to trimming and J lost 6 bases; unmatched junction nucleotides: 8. There are 15 residues in the CDR3.

The rearrangement uses TRBV9 and TRBJ2-1; TRBD1 aligns across 7 bases. From germline, CDR1 is SGDLS and CDR2 YYNGEE. The CDR3 sequence is 16 residues long. J lost 4 bases, V lost 0 bases, and 7 bases had no gene match. The CDR3 sequence: CASSVVGDSPYNEQFF. The CDR3 DNA sequence: TGTGCCAGCAGCGTAGTAGGGGACAGCCCTTACAATGAGCAGTTCTTC.

This chain joins TRBV10-3 and TRBJ2-7; possible D gene TRBD1, 6 bases. V shed 3 bases and J shed 4 bases, with 22 bases lying between them. The CDR3 extends over 17 amino acids. Looked up from germline, CDR1 is ENHRY and CDR2 is SYGVKD. For the CDR3, the DNA is TGTGCCATCAGTGACCCATTCCGGGACAACCTCCTTTACGAGCAGTACTTC. It specifies CAISDPFRDNLLYEQYF.

In its sample, this clone was seen once. The chain carries TRBV29-1 and TRBJ2-1, with D possibly being TRBD2 (7 bases). Trimming cost V 4 bases and J 6 bases, with 16 bases left between them. This CDR3 region has 14 residues. Germline-derived CDR1 and CDR2 are SQVTM and ANQGSEA. DNA of the CDR3: TGCAGCGTTGCGGACGGGGGGCGCTCCAATGAGCAGTTCTTC. Residues: CSVADGGRSNEQFF.

This clone was counted only a few times. J is TRBJ1-2 and V is TRBV5-6; 7 nucleotides agree with TRBD1. Trimming at V came to 4 bases and at J to 7 bases, leaving 7 bases not matched to a gene. Germline values: CDR1 SGHDT, CDR2 YYEEEE. The CDR3 is made up of 13 amino acids. CDR3 region: CASSLDRAGGYTF. The DNA of the CDR3 is TGTGCCAGCAGCCTAGACAGGGCCGGTGGCTACACCTTC. The entire variable domain, with the rest obtained from reference TRBV5-6 and TRBJ1-2, is as follows: DAGVTQSPTHLIKTRGQQVTLRCSPKSGHDTVSWYQQALGQGPQFIFQYYEEEERQRGNFPDRFSGHQFPNYSSELNVNALLLGDSALYLCASSLDRAGGYTFGSGTRLTVV.

This chain connects TRBV7-6 to TRBJ1-3; D is unclear. V lost 6 bases to trimming and J lost 0 bases, with 18 bases between them. Germline V CDR1 and CDR2: SGHVS, FNYEAQ. The CDR3 sequence is 17 residues long. CDR3 protein: CASRPLRWLSSGNTIYF. CDR3 coding DNA: TGTGCCAGCAGACCACTGAGGTGGTTGAGCTCTGGAAACACCATATATTTT.

V is TRBV29-1 and J is TRBJ2-5, with D perhaps matching TRBD1 (7 bases). The CDR3 runs 11 residues. V gave up 2 bases and J gave up 11 bases, with 12 bases separating them. CDR1 is SQVTM and CDR2 is ANQGSEA in the germline V gene. The DNA for the CDR3 is TGCAGCGTTGAATCCAGGGGGGAGCAGTACTTC. Translation: CSVESRGEQYF.

This chain uses TRBV4-1 with TRBJ2-2, with 8 bases matching TRBD1. Germline V gene sequence: CDR1 MGHRA, CDR2 YSYEKL. V was clipped by 1 base and J by 10 bases; unmatched bases: 8. The CDR3 is 15 amino acids. The CDR3 DNA reads TGCGCCAGCAGCCAAGTAGACCAGGGGGCCGCGGAGCTGTTTTTT. This codes for CASSQVDQGAAELFF.

This clone has a single count. Relative to the germline gene, one junction end is altered; a read error may explain this. The chain is built from TRBV7-3 and TRBJ2-6, with 9 positions matching TRBD1. From germline, CDR1 is SGHTA and CDR2 FQGTGA. The CDR3 is 19 residues long. CDR3 amino acids: CASSLIGGQGFSGANGLTF. CDR3 DNA sequence: TGTGCCAGCAGCTTAATAGGCGGACAGGGGTTCTCTGGGGCCAACGGCCTGACTTTC.

The V and J genes are TRBV11-3 and TRBJ2-7, with D perhaps matching TRBD2 (5 bases). The CDR3 length is 14 residues. Germline CDR1 and CDR2: SGHNT and YENEEA. V was clipped by 1 base and J by 0 bases, with 7 bases between them. The CDR3: CASSLVGGSYEQYF. CDR3 in DNA: TGTGCCAGCAGCTTAGTTGGAGGCTCCTACGAGCAGTACTTC.

This clone showed up just a few times. One end of the junction does not line up with germline, which may come from a read error. The gene calls are TRBV5-1 and TRBJ2-3, with TRBD1 matching over 8 bases. The length of the CDR3 is 17 residues. CDR1 and CDR2 from the germline V gene are SGHRS and YFSETQ. The CDR3 DNA is TGCGCCAGGAGCTTGGCGTACCCGGACAGGGTCGGGCATACGCAGTATTTT. Translating it yields CARSLAYPDRVGHTQYF.

The V gene is TRBV12-5, the J gene TRBJ2-7; 8 positions match TRBD1. Trimming at V came to 1 base and at J to 6 bases, leaving 5 bases not matched to a gene. Germline V lookup: CDR1 LGHNT, CDR2 FRNRAP. There are 14 residues in the CDR3. The chain's CDR3 is CASGLASRGLEQYF. The CDR3 coding sequence is TGTGCTAGTGGTTTGGCTAGCAGGGGGCTCGAGCAGTACTTC. Supplemented by reference TRBV12-5 and TRBJ2-7, the full variable domain reads DARVTQTPRHKVTEMGQEVTMRCQPILGHNTVFWYRQTMMQGLELLAYFRNRAPLDDSGMPKDRFSAEMPDATLATLKIQPSEPRDSAVYFCASGLASRGLEQYFGPGTRLTVT.

As regards this clone: The junction and the germline gene differ at one end; a read error may be behind it. The chain couples TRBV7-9 to TRBJ2-3, with D perhaps matching TRBD1 (5 bases). CDR3 size: 14 residues. The germline CDR1 and CDR2 sequences are SEHNR and FQNEAQ (reference sequence). The CDR3 DNA reads as TGTTCCAGCAGTCAGGGATCTAGCACAGATACGCAGTATTTT. Amino acid sequence: CSSSQGSSTDTQYF. Complete variable domain (other parts from reference TRBV7-9 and TRBJ2-3): DTGVSQNPRHKITKRGQNVTFRCDPISEHNRLYWYRQTLGQGPEFLTYFQNEAQLEKSRLLSDRFSAERPKGSFSTLEIQRTEQGDSAMYLCSSSQGSSTDTQYFGPGTRLTVL.

This CDR3 is CASSLVSRLSGANVLTF. In DNA form, the CDR3 reads TGTGCCAGCAGCTTAGTGTCGCGGCTTTCTGGGGCCAACGTCCTGACTTTC. The chain uses TRBV11-1 and TRBJ2-6; unclear D gene. The germline V and J ends were trimmed by 1 base and 1 base, with 11 bases remaining between them. CDR1 and CDR2 from the germline V gene are SGHAT and FQDESV (reference sequence). The CDR3 has 17 amino acids.

V is TRBV29-1 and J is TRBJ2-2; 10 nucleotides align to TRBD1. V lost 7 bases to trimming and J lost 5 bases; unmatched junction nucleotides: 4. Germline CDR1 SQVTM, CDR2 ANQGSEA. CDR3 size: 13 residues. CDR3 amino acids: CSAPGQGTGELFF. In DNA, the CDR3 is TGCAGCGCCCCGGGACAGGGGACCGGGGAGCTGTTTTTT.

The chain combines TRBV7-9 with TRBJ2-7; TRBD1 matches at 7 bases. Trimming took 4 bases from V and 0 from J; bases not matched to a gene: 9. CDR1 SEHNR and CDR2 FQNEAQ come from the germline V gene (reference sequence). The CDR3 runs 16 residues. In nucleotides, the CDR3 is TGTGCCAGCAGCTCCCGACAGGGTCCGAGCTCCTACGAGCAGTACTTC. Protein product: CASSSRQGPSSYEQYF.

The V gene is TRBV6-6, the J gene TRBJ1-1, with 10 bases lining up with TRBD1. Looked up from germline, CDR1 is MNHNY and CDR2 is SVGAGI (reference sequence). The CDR3 is made up of 13 amino acids. The trim removed 6 bases at V and 5 bases at J, leaving 3 bases unmatched. Written as DNA, the CDR3 is TGTGCCAGCAGAGGGACAGGGGAAACTGAAGCTTTCTTT. This encodes CASRGTGETEAFF.

The rearrangement links TRBV11-2 to TRBJ2-7; tentatively, D is TRBD2 (5 bases). CDR3 length equals 14 residues. Trimming took off 3 bases at V and 3 bases at J, with 12 bases between the two ends. CDR1 is SGHAT and CDR2 is FQNNGV in the germline V gene. Written as DNA, the CDR3 is TGTGCCAGCAGCTTCGGGCAAGACTACTACGAGCAGTACTTC. Translated: CASSFGQDYYEQYF.

The count of this clone is one. The V gene is TRBV6-1, the J gene TRBJ2-3, with TRBD2 as a possible D gene (6 bases). The germline V and J ends were trimmed by 4 bases and 3 bases, with 20 bases remaining between them. The CDR3 runs to 17 residues. Germline-derived CDR1 and CDR2 are MNHNS and SASEGT. The CDR3 sequence is CASSALLAGKGTDTQYF. CDR3 nucleotide sequence: TGTGCCAGCAGTGCTCTGCTGGCGGGGAAAGGGACAGATACGCAGTATTTT.

As concerns this clone: Sequence at one end of the junction differs from germline and may be a read error. The rearrangement joins TRBV4-2 to TRBJ1-2, with D unclear. CDR3 length equals 16 residues. Germline CDR1 is LGHNA and CDR2 is YNFKEQ. Here the CDR3 reads CASSYHGEGDPHGHTF. CDR3 DNA sequence: TGTGCCAGCAGCTACCATGGGGAGGGCGACCCGCATGGCCACACCTTC.

The chain joins TRBV6-1 to TRBJ1-4; D is unclear. This CDR3 comprises 13 residues. Germline CDR1 reads MNHNS; CDR2 reads SASEGT. V shed 5 bases and J shed 7 bases, with 11 bases lying between them. The CDR3, as DNA: TGTGCCAGCAGTCCCTTAGGAGGTGAAAAACTGTTTTTT. Translating it yields CASSPLGGEKLFF.

V is TRBV10-3 and J is TRBJ2-7; possibly TRBD2 for D (5 bases). Per germline, CDR1 ENHRY and CDR2 SYGVKD. This CDR3 is built from 13 residues. The ends were cut back, 5 bases at V and 2 bases at J, with 10 bases in the middle. The CDR3 spells CAISSGIAYEQYF. The CDR3 DNA is TGTGCCATCAGTTCCGGGATAGCCTACGAGCAGTACTTC.

CDR3 nucleotide sequence: TGTGCCAGCAGAAAGGACAGGACTAACACCGGGGAGCTGTTTTTT. It specifies CASRKDRTNTGELFF. The rearrangement links TRBV6-6 to TRBJ2-2, with 7 bases identical to TRBD1. Germline trimming cut 6 bases from V and 2 bases from J; bases unmatched to any gene: 6. The CDR3 is 15 residues long. Looked up from germline, CDR1 is MNHNY and CDR2 is SVGAGI (reference sequence).